What follows is one T cell receptor beta chain and its context. The antigen is undetermined. Some clones are missing from TCRdb's copy, which holds only in-frame ones; the method was immunoSEQ multiplex PCR. The table includes over a million clones, more than 60% detected once. CDR1 MGHRA and CDR2 YSYEKL come from the germline V gene. This CDR3 has 16 residues. V gave up 0 bases and J gave up 0 bases; unmatched junction bases: 4. This specimen comes from a study of shared clonotypes between healthy human individuals. Study-level results: Only blood underwent sampling, and tissue repertoires likely differ. Generation probabilities were higher for clonotypes shared across all four sorted-subset donors than for unshared ones.

V is TRBV4-1 and J is TRBJ2-7; the match to TRBD2 covers 8 bases. This TCR came from a man younger than 35 in good health. Sequences were obtained from memory CD4+ T cells sorted from blood. The subset here: CD45RA-negative fraction. CDR3 region: CASSQEAGASSYEQYF. CDR3 nucleotide sequence: TGCGCCAGCAGCCAAGAAGCGGGAGCGAGCTCCTACGAGCAGTACTTC.